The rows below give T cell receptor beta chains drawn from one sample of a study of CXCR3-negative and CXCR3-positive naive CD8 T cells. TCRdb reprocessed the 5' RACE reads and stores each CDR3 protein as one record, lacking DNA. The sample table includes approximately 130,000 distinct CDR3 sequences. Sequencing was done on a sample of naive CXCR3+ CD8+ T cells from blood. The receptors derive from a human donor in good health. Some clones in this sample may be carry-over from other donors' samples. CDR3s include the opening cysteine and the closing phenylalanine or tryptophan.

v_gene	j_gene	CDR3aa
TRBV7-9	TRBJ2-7	CASRKSGTASSEQYF
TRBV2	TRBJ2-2	CASSSLLAGTGELFF
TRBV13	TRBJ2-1	CASSSLLAGGLQFF
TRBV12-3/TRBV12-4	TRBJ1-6	CASSLSGYRQSSYNSPLHF
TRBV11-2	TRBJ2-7	CASSENTGHTSYEQYF
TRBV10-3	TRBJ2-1	CAISREDLYNEQFF
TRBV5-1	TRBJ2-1	CASGSGTNYNEQFF
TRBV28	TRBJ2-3	CASTKAGRTDTQYF
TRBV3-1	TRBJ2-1	CASSPRQGFYEQFF
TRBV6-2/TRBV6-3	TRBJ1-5	CASSYGGAPQHF
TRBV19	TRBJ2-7	CASSIGGHSLYEQYF
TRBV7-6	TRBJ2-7	CASRPDGSYEQDF
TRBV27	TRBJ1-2	CASSPGQGFYLGYTF
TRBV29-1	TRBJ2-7	CSVEEGQAPTYEQYF
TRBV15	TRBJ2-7	CATSRGASGSYEQYF
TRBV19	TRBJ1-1	CASSIYGTGNTEAFF
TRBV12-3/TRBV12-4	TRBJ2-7	CASSSQLEGGYYEQYF
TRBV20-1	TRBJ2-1	CSVPDSHKFSYNEQFF
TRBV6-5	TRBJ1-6	CASSYTVGTADSPLHF
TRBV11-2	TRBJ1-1	CASSPGTVIEAFF
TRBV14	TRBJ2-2	CASSQEVAGGNTGELFF
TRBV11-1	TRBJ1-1	CASSQDREGAFF
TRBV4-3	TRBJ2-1	CASSSALNTNEQFF